These 16 T cell receptor beta chains share one sample of origin, sequenced in a study of T cell responses to AZD1222 COVID-19 vaccine. The method was immunoSEQ multiplex PCR; TCRdb's version includes in-frame clones alone and lacks a portion of them. The table has fewer than 50,000 clones, 80% seen once; the top ten hold 20% to 25%. Sequencing used peripheral blood, obtained 28 days after the second dose of the MenACWY control vaccine. The receptor source for this set is an adult who received the MenACWY meningococcal vaccine as a control.

This chain links TRBV5-6 with TRBJ2-3; D may be TRBD2 (6 bases). V gave up 2 bases and J gave up 0 bases, with 7 bases separating them. Germline V gene sequence: CDR1 SGHDT, CDR2 YYEEEE. CDR3 length: 14 residues. The CDR3 loop is CASSFGGSTDTQYF. The CDR3 DNA reads TGTGCCAGCAGCTTTGGGGGGAGCACAGATACGCAGTATTTT. Looking up the rest from reference TRBV5-6 and TRBJ2-3 gives the full variable domain: DAGVTQSPTHLIKTRGQQVTLRCSPKSGHDTVSWYQQALGQGPQFIFQYYEEEERQRGNFPDRFSGHQFPNYSSELNVNALLLGDSALYLCASSFGGSTDTQYFGPGTRLTVL.

This clone was found once. This chain links TRBV10-3 with TRBJ1-2; maybe TRBD1 (5 bases). The CDR3 runs to 13 residues. The V end lost 10 bases, the J end lost 8 bases, and 20 bases lay between the germline ends. CDR1 and CDR2 from the germline V gene are ENHRY and SYGVKD. CDR3 sequence (DNA): TGTGCCAGCCGTGGGGGGACGGAACTCGGCTACACCTTC. This encodes CASRGGTELGYTF.

V is TRBV4-1 and J is TRBJ1-5; 7 bases agree with TRBD1. CDR3 length equals 14 residues. After removal of 5 bases from V and 10 bases from J, the junction contained 11 bases not matched to a gene. CDR1 and CDR2 from the germline V gene are MGHRA and YSYEKL. The CDR3 nucleotides read TGCGCCAGCAGCGAACAGGGGAAATCTCAACCCCAGCATTTT. This codes for CASSEQGKSQPQHF.

This clone was recorded a few times. The chain recombines TRBV2 with TRBJ1-1; the D gene is possibly TRBD1 (5 bases). Germline-derived CDR1 and CDR2 are SNHLY and FYNNEI. This CDR3 has 12 residues. Trimming cost V 5 bases and J 8 bases, with 12 bases left between them. Written as DNA, the CDR3 is TGTGCCAGCAGTCTTGGTCCAGGGGAAGCTTTCTTT. Translated, it gives CASSLGPGEAFF. The whole variable domain, remainder taken from reference TRBV2 and TRBJ1-1, is EPEVTQTPSHQVTQMGQEVILRCVPISNHLYFYWYRQILGQKVEFLVSFYNNEISEKSEIFDDQFSVERPDGSNFTLKIRSTKLEDSAMYFCASSLGPGEAFFGQGTRLTVV.

The CDR3 DNA is TGTGCCAGCAGCCGACCCACAGGGGAAGTAAGGACTGAAGCTTTCTTT. It encodes CASSRPTGEVRTEAFF. The chain carries TRBV3-1 (or the pseudogene TRBV3-2) and TRBJ1-1; 7 bases align to TRBD1. This CDR3 is built from 16 residues. Germline CDR1 LGHDT, CDR2 YNNKEL (reference sequence). Losses at the gene ends were 4 bases for V and 5 bases for J; bases not matched to a gene: 13.

The count of this clone is one. The J gene is TRBJ2-1, the V gene TRBV9; D might be TRBD2 (5 bases). Germline V CDR1 and CDR2: SGDLS, YYNGEE. With 4 bases removed from V and 3 bases from J, the gap between germline ends came to 14 bases. This CDR3 has 15 residues. This CDR3 reads CASSWSASSYNEQFF. The DNA of the CDR3 is TGTGCCAGCAGCTGGTCGGCTAGCAGCTACAATGAGCAGTTCTTC. Complete variable domain (other parts from reference TRBV9 and TRBJ2-1): DSGVTQTPKHLITATGQRVTLRCSPRSGDLSVYWYQQSLDQGLQFLIQYYNGEERAKGNILERFSAQQFPDLHSELNLSSLELGDSALYFCASSWSASSYNEQFFGPGTRLTVL.

The chain has TRBV7-2 and TRBJ1-5; D is possibly TRBD1 (6 bases). The CDR3 sequence is 18 residues long. Per the germline V gene, CDR1 is SGHTA and CDR2 is FQGNSA. Trimming took off 1 base at V and 0 bases at J, with 16 bases between the two ends. The CDR3 sequence: CASSLGRVQGYSNQPQHF. CDR3 sequence (DNA): TGTGCCAGCAGCTTAGGAAGAGTACAGGGCTATAGCAATCAGCCCCAGCATTTT.

This chain joins TRBV5-1 and TRBJ1-2, with a weak D call TRBD1 (5 bases). The germline V and J ends were trimmed by 4 bases and 7 bases, with 20 bases remaining between them. The CDR3 runs to 15 residues. CDR1 and CDR2 from the germline V gene are SGHRS and YFSETQ. This CDR3 reads CASSPEKRIGGGYTF. Written as DNA, the CDR3 is TGCGCCAGCAGCCCCGAGAAGCGGATCGGGGGTGGCTACACCTTC. Together with reference TRBV5-1 and TRBJ1-2, the CDR3 gives the full variable domain: KAGVTQTPRYLIKTRGQQVTLSCSPISGHRSVSWYQQTPGQGLQFLFEYFSETQRNKGNFPGRFSGRQFSNSRSEMNVSTLELGDSALYLCASSPEKRIGGGYTFGSGTRLTVV.

The V call is TRBV9, the J call TRBJ1-5; weak D call: TRBD1 (5 bases). Germline V gene sequence: CDR1 SGDLS, CDR2 YYNGEE. Trimming pared 0 bases from V and 10 bases from J, leaving 11 bases between. The CDR3 has 13 amino acids. DNA for the CDR3: TGTGCCAGCAGCGTAGGTCAGGGTAGCCCCCAGCATTTT. Its protein is CASSVGQGSPQHF. Filled out from reference TRBV9 and TRBJ1-5, the complete variable domain reads DSGVTQTPKHLITATGQRVTLRCSPRSGDLSVYWYQQSLDQGLQFLIQYYNGEERAKGNILERFSAQQFPDLHSELNLSSLELGDSALYFCASSVGQGSPQHFGDGTRLSIL.

This chain connects TRBV19 to TRBJ1-2, with 8 positions matching TRBD1. This CDR3 contains 14 residues. Trimming cost V 5 bases and J 8 bases; bases outside gene matches: 10. Germline CDR1 LNHDA, CDR2 SQIVND (reference sequence). For the CDR3, the DNA is TGTGCCAGTAGTCTTCGACAGGGGACGGGGGGCTACACCTTC. It is translated as CASSLRQGTGGYTF.

The chain employs TRBV13 and TRBJ1-4; 8 bases are a match to TRBD1. Germline lookup yields CDR1 PRHDT and CDR2 FYEKMQ (reference sequence). This CDR3 region has 14 residues. The junction had 5 bases not matched to a gene; V was cut back by 4 bases and J by 7 bases. CDR3 DNA sequence: TGTGCCAGCAGCTCACAGGGGGAGGGTGAAAAACTGTTTTTT. It specifies CASSSQGEGEKLFF.

In this sample, this clone turned up a few times. This chain connects TRBV29-1 to TRBJ2-2; D is unclear. From germline, CDR1 is SQVTM and CDR2 ANQGSEA. This CDR3 is 13 amino acids long. The V gene lost 2 bases and the J gene lost 1 base, with 5 bases spanning the gap. This CDR3 is CSVERQNTGELFF. The CDR3 DNA follows: TGCAGCGTTGAAAGGCAGAACACCGGGGAGCTGTTTTTT.

This clone was observed many times. The chain is built from TRBV3-1 (or the pseudogene TRBV3-2) and TRBJ1-5; D remains ambiguous. V lost 0 bases to trimming and J lost 7 bases, with 16 bases between them. CDR3 size: 16 residues. Germline V gives CDR1 LGHDT, CDR2 YNNKEL (reference sequence). The CDR3 DNA reads TGTGCCAGCAGCCAAGATCGGACTTCCTCGGGCCAGCCCCAGCATTTT. This gives the protein CASSQDRTSSGQPQHF.

J is TRBJ1-4 and V is TRBV25-1, with TRBD1 matching over 9 bases. The junction had 3 bases not matched to a gene; V was cut back by 6 bases and J by 7 bases. CDR1 MGHDK and CDR2 SYGVNS come from the germline V gene. The CDR3 is 13 amino acids. CDR3: CASRDRGSEKLFF. The CDR3 DNA sequence: TGTGCCAGCAGAGACAGGGGGAGTGAAAAACTGTTTTTT.

This chain connects TRBV2 to TRBJ1-2; D unresolved. CDR1 and CDR2 from the germline V gene are SNHLY and FYNNEI. The CDR3 extends over 12 amino acids. V shed 3 bases and J shed 3 bases, with 5 bases lying between them. Written as DNA, the CDR3 is TGTGCCAGCAGTGAGGCAGACTATGGCTACACCTTC. Its translation is CASSEADYGYTF.

In this sample, this clone turned up once. The chain couples TRBV27 to TRBJ2-7; 7 bases agree with TRBD2. With V trimmed by 5 bases and J by 2 bases, 12 bases remained unmatched. The CDR3 consists of 16 residues. CDR1 and CDR2 from the germline V gene are MNHEY and SMNVEV (reference sequence). The DNA for the CDR3 is TGTGCCAGCAGTGTCTCGTTGGGGAGGGTCACCTACGAGCAGTACTTC. Translated, it gives CASSVSLGRVTYEQYF.